This TCR beta chain appears in the sequencing data of a study of blood T cells in healthy people across ages. Study in general: Template switching picked up about one barcoded beta molecule for each two T cells.

Germline V gives CDR1 MDHEN, CDR2 SYDVKM. The CDR3 runs 14 residues. Donors gave around 9.3 milliliters of peripheral blood apiece. A second about 7 to 12 cycle PCR used barcoded and J-beta primers. MiXCR was run by TCRdb on the 5' RACE reads, yielding one entry per CDR3 protein. The sample lists fewer than 750,000 distinct CDR3 sequences; 40% to 65% were seen once. Study-wide results and caveats: A greater number of naive CD4+ cells and higher diversity distinguished long-lived donors from aged donors.

Regarding this clonotype: The target antigen is unknown.

The TCR originated in a woman older than 75 in good health. Sequences were obtained from blood. The chain is built from TRBV28 and TRBJ2-5; 10 positions agree with TRBD1. The J call is in doubt because the DNA end fits TRBJ2-7 better. The CDR3 here is CASSSPGQGSEQYF. The DNA of the CDR3 is TGTGCCAGCAGTTCGCCGGGACAGGGGTCCGAGCAGTACTTC.